This paragraph reports one T cell receptor (beta chain). The antigen remains undetermined. This table comes from immunoSEQ multiplex PCR, and its TCRdb copy is limited to in-frame clones, with some not included. This table holds roughly 120,000 clones, approximately 84% found once. These data belong to a study of radiotherapy plus CTLA-4 blockade in lung cancer. Overall study results and limits: Following radiotherapy plus ipilimumab, tumor-derived TCR clones expanded in the blood.

Germline V CDR1 and CDR2: SGHRS, YFSETQ. J was trimmed by 3 bases and V by 0 bases; bases with no gene match: 4. The CDR3 length is 17 residues. The chain joins TRBV5-1 to TRBJ2-3; the match to TRBD2 covers 13 bases. This receptor was obtained from a human donor with non-small cell lung cancer who had a partial response to radiotherapy plus ipilimumab. The sequencing here drew on peripheral blood, taken from a patient treated with radiotherapy plus ipilimumab. CDR3 DNA sequence: TGCGCCAGCAGCTTGGACCCGACTAGCGGGAGGACAGATACGCAGTATTTT. Translated, it gives CASSLDPTSGRTDTQYF.